This T cell receptor (beta chain) appears in the sequencing data of a study of T cell repertoires in cytomegalovirus infection. The overall study: Public TCR beta signatures marked donors with CMV infection and the matching HLA.

As for this clonotype: Its antigen is not identified.

TCRdb analysed the reads with MiXCR anew, one entry per CDR3 protein. This sample yields 250,000 to 350,000 distinct CDR3 sequences, of which 25% are seen a single time; 14% belongs to the top ten. The CDR3 runs to 16 residues. Per germline, CDR1 MDHEN and CDR2 SYDVKM. The junction had 1 base not matched to a gene; V was cut back by 3 bases and J by 1 base. General study points: Of the TCR beta families, the public ones yielded a cumulative frequency that identified carriers of CMV plus the relevant HLA. HLA-C-restricted, CMV-specific TCR beta clonotypes were dominant ex vivo.

This clonotype was sampled from a human donor in good health (CMV status not recorded). Some clones in this sample may be carry-over from other donors' samples. Sequencing was carried out using PBMCs. The chain couples TRBV28 to TRBJ1-6; 9 bases line up with TRBD1. CDR3 sequence: CASSLGTGSYNSPLHF. CDR3 nucleotides: TGTGCCAGCAGTTTGGGGACAGGGTCCTATAATTCACCCCTCCACTTT.